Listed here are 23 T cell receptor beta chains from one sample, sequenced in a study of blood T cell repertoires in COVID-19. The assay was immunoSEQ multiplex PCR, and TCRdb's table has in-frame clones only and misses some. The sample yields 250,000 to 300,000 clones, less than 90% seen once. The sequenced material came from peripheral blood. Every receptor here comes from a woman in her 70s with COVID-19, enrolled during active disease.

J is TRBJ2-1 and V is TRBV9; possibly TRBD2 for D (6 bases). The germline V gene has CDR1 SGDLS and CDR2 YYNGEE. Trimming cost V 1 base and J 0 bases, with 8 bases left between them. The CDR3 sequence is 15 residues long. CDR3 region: CASSVTGDSYNEQFF. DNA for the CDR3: TGTGCCAGCAGCGTAACGGGGGACTCCTACAATGAGCAGTTCTTC.

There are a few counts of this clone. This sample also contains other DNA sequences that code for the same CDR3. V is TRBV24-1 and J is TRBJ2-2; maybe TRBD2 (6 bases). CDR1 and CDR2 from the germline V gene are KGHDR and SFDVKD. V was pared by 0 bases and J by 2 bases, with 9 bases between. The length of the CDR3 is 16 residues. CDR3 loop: CATSDLGRGNTGELFF. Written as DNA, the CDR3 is TGTGCCACCAGTGATTTGGGGCGGGGAAACACCGGGGAGCTGTTTTTT.

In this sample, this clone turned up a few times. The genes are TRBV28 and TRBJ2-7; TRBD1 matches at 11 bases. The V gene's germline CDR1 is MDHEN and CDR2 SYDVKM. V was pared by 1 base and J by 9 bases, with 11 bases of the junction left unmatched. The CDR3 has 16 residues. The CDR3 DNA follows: TGTGCCAGCAGTTTATCCTGGACAGGGGGCGGATTAAGGCAGTACTTC. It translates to CASSLSWTGGGLRQYF. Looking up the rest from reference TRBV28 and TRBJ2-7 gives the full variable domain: DVKVTQSSRYLVKRTGEKVFLECVQDMDHENMFWYRQDPGLGLRLIYFSYDVKMKEKGDIPEGYSVSREKKERFSLILESASTNQTSMYLCASSLSWTGGGLRQYFGPGTRLTVT.

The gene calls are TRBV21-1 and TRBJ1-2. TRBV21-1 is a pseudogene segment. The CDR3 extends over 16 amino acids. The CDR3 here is CASSRAWGRGDYGYTF. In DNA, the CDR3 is TGTGCCAGCAGCAGGGCGTGGGGACGGGGGGACTATGGCTACACCTTC.

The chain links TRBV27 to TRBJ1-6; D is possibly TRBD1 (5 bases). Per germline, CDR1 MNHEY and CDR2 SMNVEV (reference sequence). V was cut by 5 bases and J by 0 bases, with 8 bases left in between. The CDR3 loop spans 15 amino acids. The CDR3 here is CASSRQSSYNSPLHF. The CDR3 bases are TGTGCCAGCAGTCGACAGAGCTCCTATAATTCACCCCTCCACTTT.

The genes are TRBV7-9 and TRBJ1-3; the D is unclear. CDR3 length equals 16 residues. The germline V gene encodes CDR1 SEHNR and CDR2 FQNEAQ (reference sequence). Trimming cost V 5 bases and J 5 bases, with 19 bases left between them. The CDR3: CASSHPLVYGRNTIYF. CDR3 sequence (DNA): TGTGCCAGCAGCCACCCTCTCGTGTACGGGAGAAACACCATATATTTT.

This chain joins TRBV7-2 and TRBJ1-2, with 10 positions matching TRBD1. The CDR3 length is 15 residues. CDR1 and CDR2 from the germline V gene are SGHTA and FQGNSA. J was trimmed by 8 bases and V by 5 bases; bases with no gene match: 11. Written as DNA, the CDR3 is TGTGCCAGCAGCCCTAAGACAGGGGGCGGGCAGGGCTACACCTTC. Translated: CASSPKTGGGQGYTF.

The CDR3 DNA sequence: TGTGCCAGCACCCCACCGGGCAGGGGAAGGAACACTGAAGCTTTCTTT. This gives the protein CASTPPGRGRNTEAFF. The chain has TRBV28 and TRBJ1-1, with a possible D match to TRBD1 (6 bases). V dropped 7 bases and J dropped 1 base, with 19 bases sitting between them. The CDR3 extends over 16 amino acids. The germline V gene has CDR1 MDHEN and CDR2 SYDVKM.

This CDR3 is CASSRGTSGGGYNEQFF. DNA of the CDR3: TGTGCCAGCAGCCGCGGGACTAGCGGGGGAGGATACAATGAGCAGTTCTTC. The genes are TRBV28 and TRBJ2-1; 14 bases align to TRBD2. The length of the CDR3 is 17 residues. CDR1 and CDR2 (germline): MDHEN, SYDVKM. The V gene end was trimmed by 6 bases and the J gene end by 4 bases; junction bases not matched to a gene: 8.

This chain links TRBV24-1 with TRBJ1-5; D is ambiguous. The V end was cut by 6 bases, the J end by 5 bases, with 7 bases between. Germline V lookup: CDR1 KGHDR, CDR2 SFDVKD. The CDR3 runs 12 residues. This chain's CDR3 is CATSTQDQPQHF. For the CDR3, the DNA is TGTGCCACCAGTACTCAGGATCAGCCCCAGCATTTT.

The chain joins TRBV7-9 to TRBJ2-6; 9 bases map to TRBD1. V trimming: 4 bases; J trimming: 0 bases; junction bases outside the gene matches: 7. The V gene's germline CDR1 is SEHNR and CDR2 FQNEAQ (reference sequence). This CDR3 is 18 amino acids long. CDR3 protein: CASSWGTGPLSGANVLTF. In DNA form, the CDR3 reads TGTGCCAGCAGCTGGGGGACAGGGCCCCTCTCTGGGGCCAACGTCCTGACTTTC. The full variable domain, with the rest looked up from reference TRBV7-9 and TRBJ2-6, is DTGVSQNPRHKITKRGQNVTFRCDPISEHNRLYWYRQTLGQGPEFLTYFQNEAQLEKSRLLSDRFSAERPKGSFSTLEIQRTEQGDSAMYLCASSWGTGPLSGANVLTFGAGSRLTVL.

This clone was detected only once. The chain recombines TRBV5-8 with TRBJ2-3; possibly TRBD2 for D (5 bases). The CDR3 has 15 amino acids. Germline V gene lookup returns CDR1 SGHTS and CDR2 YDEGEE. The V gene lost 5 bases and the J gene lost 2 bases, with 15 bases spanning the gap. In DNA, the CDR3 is TGTGCCAGCAGGGCGGGCCGGGGAACCACAGATACGCAGTATTTT. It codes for CASRAGRGTTDTQYF.

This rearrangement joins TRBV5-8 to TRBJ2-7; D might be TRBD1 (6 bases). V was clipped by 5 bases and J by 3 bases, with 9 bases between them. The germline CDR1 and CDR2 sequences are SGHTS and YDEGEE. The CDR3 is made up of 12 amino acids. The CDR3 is CASRPDSYEQYF. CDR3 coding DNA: TGTGCCAGCAGACCGGACAGCTACGAGCAGTACTTC.

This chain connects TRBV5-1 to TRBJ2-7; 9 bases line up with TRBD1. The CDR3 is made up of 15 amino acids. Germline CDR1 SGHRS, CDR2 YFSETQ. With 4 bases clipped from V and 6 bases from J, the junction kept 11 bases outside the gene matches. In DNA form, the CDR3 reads TGCGCCAGCAGCCCAACCGGGACAGGGTGGTTCGAGCAGTACTTC. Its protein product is CASSPTGTGWFEQYF.

CDR3 DNA: TGTGCCAGCTCACGGACAGGGGTGGGTAATTCACCCCTCCACTTT. Amino acid sequence: CASSRTGVGNSPLHF. The rearrangement uses TRBV18 and TRBJ1-6; TRBD1 agrees at 9 bases. This CDR3 is 15 amino acids long. The ends lost 4 bases at V and 6 bases at J; junction bases unmatched: 4. The germline gives CDR1 KGHSH, CDR2 LQKENI.

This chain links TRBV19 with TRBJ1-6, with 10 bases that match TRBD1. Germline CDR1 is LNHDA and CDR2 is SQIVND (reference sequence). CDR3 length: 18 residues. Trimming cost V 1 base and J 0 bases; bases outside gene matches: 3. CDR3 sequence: CASSIVGQGSSYNSPLHF. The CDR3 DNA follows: TGTGCCAGTAGTATAGTGGGACAGGGGAGCTCCTATAATTCACCCCTCCACTTT.

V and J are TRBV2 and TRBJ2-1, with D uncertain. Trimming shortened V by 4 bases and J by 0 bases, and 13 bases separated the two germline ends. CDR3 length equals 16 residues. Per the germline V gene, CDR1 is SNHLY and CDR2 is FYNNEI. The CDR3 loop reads CASSGGLESSYNEQFF. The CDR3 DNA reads TGTGCCAGCAGTGGAGGCCTTGAGAGCTCCTACAATGAGCAGTTCTTC. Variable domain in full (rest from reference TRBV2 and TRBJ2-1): EPEVTQTPSHQVTQMGQEVILRCVPISNHLYFYWYRQILGQKVEFLVSFYNNEISEKSEIFDDQFSVERPDGSNFTLKIRSTKLEDSAMYFCASSGGLESSYNEQFFGPGTRLTVL.

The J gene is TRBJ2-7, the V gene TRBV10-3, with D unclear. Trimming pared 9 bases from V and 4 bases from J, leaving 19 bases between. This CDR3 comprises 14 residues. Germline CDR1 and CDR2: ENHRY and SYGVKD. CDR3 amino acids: CAMASGQVGYEQYF. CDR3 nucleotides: TGTGCCATGGCCTCGGGTCAAGTCGGATACGAGCAGTACTTC.

CDR3 nucleotide sequence: TGTGCCAGCAGCTTAGTATCAGGACCTAATGGACTTGGCTACACCTTC. Its translation: CASSLVSGPNGLGYTF. The chain combines TRBV11-2 with TRBJ1-2, with D unresolved. V was trimmed by 1 base and J by 7 bases, leaving 19 bases between them. The CDR3 contains 16 residues. Germline V lookup: CDR1 SGHAT, CDR2 FQNNGV.

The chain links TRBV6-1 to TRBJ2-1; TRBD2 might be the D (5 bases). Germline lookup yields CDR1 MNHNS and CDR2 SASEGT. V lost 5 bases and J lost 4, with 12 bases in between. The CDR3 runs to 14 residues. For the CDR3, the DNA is TGTGCCAGCAGTATGGAAGGGAGTTACAATGAGCAGTTCTTC. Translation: CASSMEGSYNEQFF.

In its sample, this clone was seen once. CDR3 nucleotides: TGTGCCAGCAGTGACAGGTTTTTAAACTATGGCTACACCTTC. Translation: CASSDRFLNYGYTF. J is TRBJ1-2 and V is TRBV6-6, with D possibly matching TRBD1 (6 bases). Deletions cut 5 bases from V and 2 bases from J, with 12 bases between. CDR1 and CDR2 (germline): MNHNY, SVGAGI (reference sequence). The CDR3 spans 14 residues.

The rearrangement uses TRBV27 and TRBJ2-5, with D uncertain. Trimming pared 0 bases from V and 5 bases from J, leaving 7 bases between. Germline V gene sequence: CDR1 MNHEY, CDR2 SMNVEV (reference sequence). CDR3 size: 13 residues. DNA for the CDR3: TGTGCCAGCAGTTTATCAGCGTGGGAGACCCAGTACTTC. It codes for CASSLSAWETQYF.

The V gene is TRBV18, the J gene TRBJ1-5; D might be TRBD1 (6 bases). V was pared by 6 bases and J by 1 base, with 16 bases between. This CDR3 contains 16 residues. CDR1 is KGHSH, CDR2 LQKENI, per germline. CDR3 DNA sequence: TGTGCCAGCTCCCCGAATACCGGACAGAGCAATCAGCCCCAGCATTTT. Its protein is CASSPNTGQSNQPQHF.